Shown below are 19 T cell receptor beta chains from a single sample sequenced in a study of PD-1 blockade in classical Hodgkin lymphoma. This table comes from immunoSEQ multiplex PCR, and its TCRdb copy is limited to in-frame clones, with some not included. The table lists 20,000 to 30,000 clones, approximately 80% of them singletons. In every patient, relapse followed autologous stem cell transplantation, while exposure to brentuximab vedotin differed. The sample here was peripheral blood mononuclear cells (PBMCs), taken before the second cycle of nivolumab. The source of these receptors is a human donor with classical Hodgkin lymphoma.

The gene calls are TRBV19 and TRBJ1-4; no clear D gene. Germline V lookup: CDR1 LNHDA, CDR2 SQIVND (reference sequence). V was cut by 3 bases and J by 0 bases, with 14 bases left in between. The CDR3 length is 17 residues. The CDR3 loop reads CASSIGLGRATNEKLFF. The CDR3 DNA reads TGTGCCAGTAGTATCGGTTTGGGGAGAGCAACTAATGAAAAACTGTTTTTT.

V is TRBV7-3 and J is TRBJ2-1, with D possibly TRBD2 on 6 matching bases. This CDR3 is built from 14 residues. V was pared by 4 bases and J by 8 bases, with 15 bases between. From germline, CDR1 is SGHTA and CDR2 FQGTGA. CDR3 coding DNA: TGTGCCAGCAGCTGGGCGGGGTCAGGCGATGAGCAGTTCTTC. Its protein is CASSWAGSGDEQFF. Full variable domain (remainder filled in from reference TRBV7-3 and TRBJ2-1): GAGVSQTPSNKVTEKGKYVELRCDPISGHTALYWYRQSLGQGPEFLIYFQGTGAADDSGLPNDRFFAVRPEGSVSTLKIQRTERGDSAVYLCASSWAGSGDEQFFGPGTRLTVL.

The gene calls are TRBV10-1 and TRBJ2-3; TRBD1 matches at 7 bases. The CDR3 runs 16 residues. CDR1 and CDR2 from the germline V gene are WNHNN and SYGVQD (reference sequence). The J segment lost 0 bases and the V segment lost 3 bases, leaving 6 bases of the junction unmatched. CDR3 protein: CASSDPGTASTDTQYF. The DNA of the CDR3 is TGCGCCAGCAGTGACCCTGGGACAGCTAGCACAGATACGCAGTATTTT.

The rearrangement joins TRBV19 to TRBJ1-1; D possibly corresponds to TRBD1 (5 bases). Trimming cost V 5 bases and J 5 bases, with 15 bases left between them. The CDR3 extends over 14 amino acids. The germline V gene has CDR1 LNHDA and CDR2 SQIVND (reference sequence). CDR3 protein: CASSYQGGETEAFF. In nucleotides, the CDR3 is TGTGCCAGTAGTTACCAAGGAGGGGAAACTGAAGCTTTCTTT.

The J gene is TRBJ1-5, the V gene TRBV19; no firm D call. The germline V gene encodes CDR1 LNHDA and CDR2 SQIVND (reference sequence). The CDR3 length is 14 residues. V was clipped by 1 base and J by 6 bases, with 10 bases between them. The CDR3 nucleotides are TGTGCCAGTAGTATAGTAGCGGGGATTCAGCCCCAGCATTTT. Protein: CASSIVAGIQPQHF.

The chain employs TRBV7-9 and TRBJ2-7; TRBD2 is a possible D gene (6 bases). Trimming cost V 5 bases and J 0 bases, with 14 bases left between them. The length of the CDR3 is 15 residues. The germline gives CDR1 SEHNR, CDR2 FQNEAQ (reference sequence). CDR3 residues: CASSPGTEGSYEQYF. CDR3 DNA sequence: TGTGCCAGCAGCCCCGGGACTGAGGGCTCCTACGAGCAGTACTTC. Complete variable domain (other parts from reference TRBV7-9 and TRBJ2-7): DTGVSQNPRHKITKRGQNVTFRCDPISEHNRLYWYRQTLGQGPEFLTYFQNEAQLEKSRLLSDRFSAERPKGSFSTLEIQRTEQGDSAMYLCASSPGTEGSYEQYFGPGTRLTVT.

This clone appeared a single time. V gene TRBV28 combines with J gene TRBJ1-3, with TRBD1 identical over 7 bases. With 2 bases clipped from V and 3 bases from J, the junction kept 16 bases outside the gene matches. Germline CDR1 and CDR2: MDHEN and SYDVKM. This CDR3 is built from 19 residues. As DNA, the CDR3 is TGTGCCAGCAGTTTAGGACCCGGGGGGAGACAGGGTTTTGGAAACACCATATATTTT. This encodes CASSLGPGGRQGFGNTIYF. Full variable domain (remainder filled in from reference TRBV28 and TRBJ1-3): DVKVTQSSRYLVKRTGEKVFLECVQDMDHENMFWYRQDPGLGLRLIYFSYDVKMKEKGDIPEGYSVSREKKERFSLILESASTNQTSMYLCASSLGPGGRQGFGNTIYFGEGSWLTVV.

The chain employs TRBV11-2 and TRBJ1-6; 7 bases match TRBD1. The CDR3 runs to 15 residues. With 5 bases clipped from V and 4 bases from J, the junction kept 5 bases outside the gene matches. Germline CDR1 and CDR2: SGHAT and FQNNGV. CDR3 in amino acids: CASSATGVYNSPLHF. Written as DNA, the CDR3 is TGTGCCAGCAGCGCTACAGGGGTGTATAATTCACCCCTCCACTTT.

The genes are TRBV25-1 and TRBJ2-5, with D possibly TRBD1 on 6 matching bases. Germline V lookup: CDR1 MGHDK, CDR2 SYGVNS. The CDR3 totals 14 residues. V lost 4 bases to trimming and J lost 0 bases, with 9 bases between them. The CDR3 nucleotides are TGTGCCAGCAGTGGACAGGCGTACCAAGAGACCCAGTACTTC. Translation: CASSGQAYQETQYF.

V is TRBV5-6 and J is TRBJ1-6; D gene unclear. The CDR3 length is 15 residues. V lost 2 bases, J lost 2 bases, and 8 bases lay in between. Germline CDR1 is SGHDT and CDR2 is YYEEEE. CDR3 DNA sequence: TGTGCCAGCAGCTTAGGCCAAACCTATAATTCACCCCTCCACTTT. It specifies CASSLGQTYNSPLHF. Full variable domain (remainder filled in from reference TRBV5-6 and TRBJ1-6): DAGVTQSPTHLIKTRGQQVTLRCSPKSGHDTVSWYQQALGQGPQFIFQYYEEEERQRGNFPDRFSGHQFPNYSSELNVNALLLGDSALYLCASSLGQTYNSPLHFGNGTRLTVT.

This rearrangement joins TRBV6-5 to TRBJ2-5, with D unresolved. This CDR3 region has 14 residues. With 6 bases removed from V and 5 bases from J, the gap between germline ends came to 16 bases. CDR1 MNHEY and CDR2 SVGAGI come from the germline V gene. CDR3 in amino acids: CASSRTRSGETQYF. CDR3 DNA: TGTGCCAGCAGCCGTACACGGTCCGGGGAGACCCAGTACTTC.

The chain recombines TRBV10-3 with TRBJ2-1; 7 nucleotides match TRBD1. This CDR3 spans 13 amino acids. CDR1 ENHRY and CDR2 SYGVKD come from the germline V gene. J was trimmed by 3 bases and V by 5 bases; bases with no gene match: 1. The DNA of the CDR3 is TGTGCCATCAGTTACAGGGGCTACAATGAGCAGTTCTTC. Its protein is CAISYRGYNEQFF.

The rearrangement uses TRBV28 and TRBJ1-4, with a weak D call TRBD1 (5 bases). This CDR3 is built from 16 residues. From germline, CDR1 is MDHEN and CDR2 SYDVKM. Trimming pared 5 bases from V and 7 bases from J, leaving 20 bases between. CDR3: CASSHGTAGGREKLFF. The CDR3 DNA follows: TGTGCCAGCAGTCACGGGACCGCTGGGGGACGTGAAAAACTGTTTTTT. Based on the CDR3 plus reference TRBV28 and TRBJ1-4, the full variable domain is DVKVTQSSRYLVKRTGEKVFLECVQDMDHENMFWYRQDPGLGLRLIYFSYDVKMKEKGDIPEGYSVSREKKERFSLILESASTNQTSMYLCASSHGTAGGREKLFFGSGTQLSVL.

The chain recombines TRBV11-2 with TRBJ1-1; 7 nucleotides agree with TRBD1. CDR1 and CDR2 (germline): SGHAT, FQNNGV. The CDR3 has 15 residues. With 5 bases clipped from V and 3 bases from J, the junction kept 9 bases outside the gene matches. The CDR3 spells CASSPQGGRDTEAFF. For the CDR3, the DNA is TGTGCCAGCAGCCCCCAGGGGGGACGGGACACTGAAGCTTTCTTT.

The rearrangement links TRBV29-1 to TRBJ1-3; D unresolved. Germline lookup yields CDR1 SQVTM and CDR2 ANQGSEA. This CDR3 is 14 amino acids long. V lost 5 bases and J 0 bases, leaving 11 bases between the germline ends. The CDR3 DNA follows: TGCAGCGTTTACTGGACTTTCTCTGGAAACACCATATATTTT. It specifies CSVYWTFSGNTIYF. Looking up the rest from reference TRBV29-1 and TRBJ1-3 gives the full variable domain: SAVISQKPSRDICQRGTSLTIQCQVDSQVTMMFWYRQQPGQSLTLIATANQGSEATYESGFVIDKFPISRPNLTFSTLTVSNMSPEDSSIYLCSVYWTFSGNTIYFGEGSWLTVV.

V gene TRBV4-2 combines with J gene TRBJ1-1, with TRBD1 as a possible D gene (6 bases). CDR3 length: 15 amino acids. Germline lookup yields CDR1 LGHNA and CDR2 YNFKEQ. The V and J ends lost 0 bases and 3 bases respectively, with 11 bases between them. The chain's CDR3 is CASSQERGAYTEAFF. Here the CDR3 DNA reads TGTGCCAGCAGCCAAGAGAGGGGGGCCTACACTGAAGCTTTCTTT.

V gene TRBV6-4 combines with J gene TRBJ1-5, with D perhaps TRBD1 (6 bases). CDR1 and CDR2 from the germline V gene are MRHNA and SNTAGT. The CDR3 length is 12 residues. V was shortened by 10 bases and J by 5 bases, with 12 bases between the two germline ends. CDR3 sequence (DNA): TGTGCCATATACAGGGATTATCAGCCCCAGCATTTT. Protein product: CAIYRDYQPQHF.

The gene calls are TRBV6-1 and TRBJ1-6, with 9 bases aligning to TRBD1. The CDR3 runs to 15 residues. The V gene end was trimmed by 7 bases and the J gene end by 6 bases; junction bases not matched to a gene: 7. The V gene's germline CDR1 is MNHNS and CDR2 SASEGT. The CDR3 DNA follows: TGTGCCAGCAACCAGGACAGGGGCGGTAATTCACCCCTCCACTTT. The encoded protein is CASNQDRGGNSPLHF.

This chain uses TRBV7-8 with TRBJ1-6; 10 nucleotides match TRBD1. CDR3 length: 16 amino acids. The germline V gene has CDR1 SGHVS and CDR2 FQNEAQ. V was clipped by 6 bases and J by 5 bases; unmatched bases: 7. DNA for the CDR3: TGTGCCAGCAGAAAACGGACAGGGGGGGATAATTCACCCCTCCACTTT. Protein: CASRKRTGGDNSPLHF.